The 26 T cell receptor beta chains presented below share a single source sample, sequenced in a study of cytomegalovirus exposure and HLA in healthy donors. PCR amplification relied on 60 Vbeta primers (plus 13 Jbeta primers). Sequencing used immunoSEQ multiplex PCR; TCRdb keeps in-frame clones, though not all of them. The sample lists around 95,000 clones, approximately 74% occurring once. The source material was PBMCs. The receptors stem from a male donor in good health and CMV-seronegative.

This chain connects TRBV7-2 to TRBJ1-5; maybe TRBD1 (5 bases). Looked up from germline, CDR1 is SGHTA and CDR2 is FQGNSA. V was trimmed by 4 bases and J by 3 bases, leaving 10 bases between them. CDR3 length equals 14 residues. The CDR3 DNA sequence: TGTGCCAGCAGCTCCCAGGGTCCCAATCAGCCCCAGCATTTT. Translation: CASSSQGPNQPQHF.

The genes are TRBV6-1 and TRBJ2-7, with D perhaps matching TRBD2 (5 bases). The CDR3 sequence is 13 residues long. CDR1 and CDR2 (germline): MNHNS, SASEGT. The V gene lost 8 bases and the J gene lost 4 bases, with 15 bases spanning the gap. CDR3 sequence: CASGMEERYEQYF. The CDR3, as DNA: TGTGCCAGCGGGATGGAGGAGAGATACGAGCAGTACTTC.

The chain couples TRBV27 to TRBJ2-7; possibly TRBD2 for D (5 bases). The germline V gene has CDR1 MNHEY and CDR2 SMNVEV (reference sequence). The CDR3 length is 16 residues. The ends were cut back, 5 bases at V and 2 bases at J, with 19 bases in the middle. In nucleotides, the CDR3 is TGTGCCAGCAGTCCTCTAACGAGGGTTAGGGCCTACGAGCAGTACTTC. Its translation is CASSPLTRVRAYEQYF.

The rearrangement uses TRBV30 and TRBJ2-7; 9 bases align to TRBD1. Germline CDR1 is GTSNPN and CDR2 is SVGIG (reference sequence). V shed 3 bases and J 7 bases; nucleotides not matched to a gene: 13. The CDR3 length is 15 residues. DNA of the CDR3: TGTGCCTGGAGGGCGGACAGGGGCTCCCCGTTGGAGCAGTACTTC. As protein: CAWRADRGSPLEQYF.

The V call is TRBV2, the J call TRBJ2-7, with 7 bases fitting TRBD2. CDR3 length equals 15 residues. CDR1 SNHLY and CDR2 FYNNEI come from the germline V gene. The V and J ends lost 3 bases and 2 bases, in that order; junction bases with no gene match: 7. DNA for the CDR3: TGTGCCAGCAGTGAGTTGGCTAGCGGCGCCTACGAGCAGTACTTC. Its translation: CASSELASGAYEQYF.

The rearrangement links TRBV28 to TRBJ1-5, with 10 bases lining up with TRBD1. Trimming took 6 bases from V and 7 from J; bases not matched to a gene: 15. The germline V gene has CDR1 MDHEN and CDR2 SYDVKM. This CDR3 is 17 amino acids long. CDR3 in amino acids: CASRDGSGQGNYQPQHF. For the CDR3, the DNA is TGTGCCAGCAGGGATGGGTCGGGACAGGGGAATTACCAGCCCCAGCATTTT.

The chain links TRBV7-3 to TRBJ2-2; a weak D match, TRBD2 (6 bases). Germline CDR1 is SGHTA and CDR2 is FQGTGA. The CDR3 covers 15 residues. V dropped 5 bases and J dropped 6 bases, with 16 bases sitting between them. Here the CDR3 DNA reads TGTGCCAGCAGCGGCCCGGGACTGTTCTCCGGGGAGCTGTTTTTT. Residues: CASSGPGLFSGELFF.

DNA for the CDR3: TGTGCCAGCAGTTTATACGGGGACAATGAGCAGTTCTTC. Its protein is CASSLYGDNEQFF. This chain links TRBV27 with TRBJ2-1; tentative D call: TRBD2 (5 bases). This CDR3 contains 13 residues. The V end was cut by 1 base, the J end by 5 bases, with 6 bases between. The germline gives CDR1 MNHEY, CDR2 SMNVEV (reference sequence).

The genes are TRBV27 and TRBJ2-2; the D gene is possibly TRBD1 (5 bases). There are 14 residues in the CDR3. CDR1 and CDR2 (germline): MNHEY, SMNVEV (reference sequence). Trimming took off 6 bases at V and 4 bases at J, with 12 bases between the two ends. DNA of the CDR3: TGTGCCAGCAGGAAGGCAGGGTCCACCGGGGAGCTGTTTTTT. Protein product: CASRKAGSTGELFF.

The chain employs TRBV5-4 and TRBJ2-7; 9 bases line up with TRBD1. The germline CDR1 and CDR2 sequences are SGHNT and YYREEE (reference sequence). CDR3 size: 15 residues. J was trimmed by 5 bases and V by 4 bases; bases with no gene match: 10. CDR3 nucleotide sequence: TGTGCCAGCAGCCGGATCGGGGACAGGGCTAACGAGCAGTACTTC. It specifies CASSRIGDRANEQYF. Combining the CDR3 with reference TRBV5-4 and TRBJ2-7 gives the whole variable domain ETGVTQSPTHLIKTRGQQVTLRCSSQSGHNTVSWYQQALGQGPQFIFQYYREEENGRGNFPPRFSGLQFPNYSSELNVNALELDDSALYLCASSRIGDRANEQYFGPGTRLTVT.

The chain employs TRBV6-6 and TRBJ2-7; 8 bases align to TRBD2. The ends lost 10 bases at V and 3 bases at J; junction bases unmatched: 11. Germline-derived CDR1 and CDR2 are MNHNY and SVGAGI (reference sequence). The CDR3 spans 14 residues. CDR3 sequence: CATGSSGRVYEQYF. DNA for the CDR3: TGTGCCACAGGTTCTAGCGGGCGAGTCTACGAGCAGTACTTC.

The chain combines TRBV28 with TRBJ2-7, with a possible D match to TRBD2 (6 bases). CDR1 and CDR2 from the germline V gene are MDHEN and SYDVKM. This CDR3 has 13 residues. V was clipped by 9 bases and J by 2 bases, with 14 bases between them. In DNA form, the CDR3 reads TGTGCCAGTTATGGGGGAGGCACCTACGAGCAGTACTTC. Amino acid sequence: CASYGGGTYEQYF.

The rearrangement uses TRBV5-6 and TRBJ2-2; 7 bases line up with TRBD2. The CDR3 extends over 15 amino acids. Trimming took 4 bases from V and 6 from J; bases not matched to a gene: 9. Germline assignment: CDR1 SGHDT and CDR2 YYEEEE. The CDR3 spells CASSLGGRGAGELFF. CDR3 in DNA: TGTGCCAGCAGCCTCGGCGGGAGAGGGGCCGGGGAGCTGTTTTTT. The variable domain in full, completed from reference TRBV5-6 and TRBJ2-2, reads DAGVTQSPTHLIKTRGQQVTLRCSPKSGHDTVSWYQQALGQGPQFIFQYYEEEERQRGNFPDRFSGHQFPNYSSELNVNALLLGDSALYLCASSLGGRGAGELFFGEGSRLTVL.

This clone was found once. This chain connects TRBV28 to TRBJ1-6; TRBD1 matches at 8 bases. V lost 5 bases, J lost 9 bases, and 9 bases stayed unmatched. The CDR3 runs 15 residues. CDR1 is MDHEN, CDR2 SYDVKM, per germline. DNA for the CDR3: TGTGCCAGCAGTCGCGACAGGGGCGCAGGTTCACCCCTCCACTTT. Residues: CASSRDRGAGSPLHF.

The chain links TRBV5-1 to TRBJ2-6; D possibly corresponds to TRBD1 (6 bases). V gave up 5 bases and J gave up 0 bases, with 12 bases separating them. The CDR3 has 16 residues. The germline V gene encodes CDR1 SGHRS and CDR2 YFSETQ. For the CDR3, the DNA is TGCGCCAGCAGAAACAGGGAAATCTCTGGGGCCAACGTCCTGACTTTC. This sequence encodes CASRNREISGANVLTF. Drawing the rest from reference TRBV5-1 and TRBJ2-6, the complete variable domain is KAGVTQTPRYLIKTRGQQVTLSCSPISGHRSVSWYQQTPGQGLQFLFEYFSETQRNKGNFPGRFSGRQFSNSRSEMNVSTLELGDSALYLCASRNREISGANVLTFGAGSRLTVL.

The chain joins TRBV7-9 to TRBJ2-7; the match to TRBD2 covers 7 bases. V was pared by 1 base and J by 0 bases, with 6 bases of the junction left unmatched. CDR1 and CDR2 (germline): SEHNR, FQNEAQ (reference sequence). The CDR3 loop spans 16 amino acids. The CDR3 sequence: CASSLGAGLTSYEQYF. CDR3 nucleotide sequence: TGTGCCAGCAGCTTAGGAGCGGGACTTACCTCCTACGAGCAGTACTTC.

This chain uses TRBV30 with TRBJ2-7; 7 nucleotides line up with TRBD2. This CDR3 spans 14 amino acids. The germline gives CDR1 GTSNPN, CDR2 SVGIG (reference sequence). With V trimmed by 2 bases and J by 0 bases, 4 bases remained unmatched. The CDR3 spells CAWSLLAASYEQYF. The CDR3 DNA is TGTGCCTGGAGTTTGCTAGCGGCCTCCTACGAGCAGTACTTC.

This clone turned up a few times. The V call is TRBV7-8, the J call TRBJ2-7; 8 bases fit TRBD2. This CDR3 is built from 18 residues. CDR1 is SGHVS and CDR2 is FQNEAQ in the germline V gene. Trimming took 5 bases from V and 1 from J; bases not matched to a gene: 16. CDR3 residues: CASSVSSPSGRYSYEQYF. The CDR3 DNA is TGTGCCAGCAGCGTCTCTTCCCCGAGCGGGAGATATTCCTACGAGCAGTACTTC.

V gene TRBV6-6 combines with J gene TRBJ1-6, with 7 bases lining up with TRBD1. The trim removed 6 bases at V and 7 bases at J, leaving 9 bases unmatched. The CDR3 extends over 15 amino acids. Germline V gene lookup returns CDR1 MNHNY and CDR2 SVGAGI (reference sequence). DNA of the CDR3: TGTGCCAGCAGCCCACGACAGGGTGGGAATTCACCCCTCCACTTT. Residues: CASSPRQGGNSPLHF.

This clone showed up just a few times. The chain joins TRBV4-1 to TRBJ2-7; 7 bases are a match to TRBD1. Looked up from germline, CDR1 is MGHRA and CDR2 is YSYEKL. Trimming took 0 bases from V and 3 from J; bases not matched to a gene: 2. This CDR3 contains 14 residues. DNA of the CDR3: TGCGCCAGCAGCCAAGATTCAGGGGGCTACGAGCAGTACTTC. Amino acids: CASSQDSGGYEQYF.

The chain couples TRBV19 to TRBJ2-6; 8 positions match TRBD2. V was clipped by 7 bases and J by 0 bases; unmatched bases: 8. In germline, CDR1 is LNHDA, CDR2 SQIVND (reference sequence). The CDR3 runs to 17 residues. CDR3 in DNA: TGTGCCAGTACAAAAGCGGGAGCGCTCTCTGGGGCCAACGTCCTGACTTTC. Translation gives CASTKAGALSGANVLTF. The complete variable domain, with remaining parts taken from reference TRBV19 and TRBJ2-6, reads DGGITQSPKYLFRKEGQNVTLSCEQNLNHDAMYWYRQDPGQGLRLIYYSQIVNDFQKGDIAEGYSVSREKKESFPLTVTSAQKNPTAFYLCASTKAGALSGANVLTFGAGSRLTVL.

CDR3 protein: CASSVGIAGLVETQYF. CDR3 in DNA: TGTGCCAGCAGCGTAGGTATAGCGGGATTGGTAGAGACCCAGTACTTC. V usage is TRBV9 and J usage is TRBJ2-5, with 8 bases aligning to TRBD2. The CDR3 consists of 16 residues. The germline V gene encodes CDR1 SGDLS and CDR2 YYNGEE. J gave up 4 bases and V 0 bases, and 8 bases lay outside the gene matches.

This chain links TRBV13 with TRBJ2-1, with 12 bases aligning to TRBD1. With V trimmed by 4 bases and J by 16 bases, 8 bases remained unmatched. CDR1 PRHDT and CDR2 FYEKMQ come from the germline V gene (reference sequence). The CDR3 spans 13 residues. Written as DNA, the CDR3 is TGTGCCAGCAGCTACCCCGGGACAGGGGGCCTATTCTTC. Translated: CASSYPGTGGLFF.

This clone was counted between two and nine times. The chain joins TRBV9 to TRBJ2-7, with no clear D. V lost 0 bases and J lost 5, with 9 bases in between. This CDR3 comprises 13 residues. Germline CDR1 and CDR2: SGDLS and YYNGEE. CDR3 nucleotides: TGTGCCAGCAGCGTAGTCCCTACCGACGAGCAGTACTTC. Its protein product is CASSVVPTDEQYF.

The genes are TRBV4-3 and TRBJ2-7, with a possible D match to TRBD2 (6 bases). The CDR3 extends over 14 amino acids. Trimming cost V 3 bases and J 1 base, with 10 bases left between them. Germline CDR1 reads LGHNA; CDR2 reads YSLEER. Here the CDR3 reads CASSQFAGSYEQYF. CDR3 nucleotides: TGCGCCAGCAGCCAGTTTGCGGGGTCCTACGAGCAGTACTTC.

The CDR3, as DNA: TGTGCCAGCAGTTTGCGACCTGCGGGGACCACTGAAGCTTTCTTT. This translates into CASSLRPAGTTEAFF. This chain links TRBV28 with TRBJ1-1, with a tentative D call TRBD1 (5 bases). CDR1 is MDHEN, CDR2 SYDVKM, per germline. This CDR3 comprises 15 residues. Trimming pared 3 bases from V and 4 bases from J, leaving 15 bases between.